This T cell receptor beta chain emerged from a study of metastatic and nonmetastatic thyroid tumors. Across the study: Thyroid patients, malignant and benign, had repertoires compared across blood and tumor or nodule tissue.

Until they underwent thyroid surgery, no patient had received any treatment. Original analysis: The study took CDR3 differences across clinicopathological groups and made a distant-metastasis classifier for papillary thyroid cancer from them. TCRdb re-called the PCR reads with MiXCR. The V and J calls here are based on TCRdb, not the publication. The sample has 33,000 or so clones, roughly a fifth seen once. This clone was counted a single time. What it recognizes is unknown. This CDR3 contains 16 residues. Per the germline V gene, CDR1 is DFQATT and CDR2 is SNEGSKA (reference sequence). The V gene lost 0 bases and the J gene lost 2 bases, with 14 bases spanning the gap. Study-wide results and limits: TCR beta diversity was reportedly significantly higher in malignant thyroid tumors than benign nodules, in blood and tumor.

The rearrangement joins TRBV20-1 to TRBJ1-5; D is possibly TRBD1 (6 bases). The sequencing sample was made of blood. The receptor comes from a female donor with papillary thyroid cancer or a benign thyroid nodule (not recorded which). Some clones in this sample may be carry-over from other donors' samples. This CDR3 is CSARDHGGAGNQPQHF. CDR3 DNA sequence: TGCAGTGCTAGAGATCACGGGGGCGCGGGCAATCAGCCCCAGCATTTT.